This TCR beta chain was retrieved from a study of shared clonotypes between healthy human individuals. Naive-designated CD8 cells lacked CD45RO, were positively enriched for CCR7, and omitted terminally differentiated effector memory CD45RA+ cells. V lost 0 bases and J lost 9, with 16 bases in between. The germline gives CDR1 SGDLS, CDR2 YYNGEE. The CDR3 covers 15 residues. This clone turned up a few times. The data were produced by immunoSEQ multiplex PCR, yet TCRdb's version contains in-frame clones alone and is incomplete. This sample has some 1,900,000 clones; about 95% occur once, and the top ten carry approximately 1%.

The clonotype was recovered from a man younger than 35 in good health. The sample consisted of naive CD8+ T cells sorted from blood. The chain employs TRBV9 and TRBJ1-5; D not resolved. This chain's CDR3 is CASSVDGTTLSPQHF. CDR3 nucleotides: TGTGCCAGCAGCGTAGATGGCACCACCTTGTCGCCCCAGCATTTT.